Sequencing of this T cell receptor (beta chain) was carried out in a study of T cells after yellow fever vaccination. Study background: SMART-Seq v4 Ultra Low Input prepared libraries from low-cell fractions. Points from the study as a whole: Some clonotypes, a small share, were shared between CD4 and CD8 compartments.

The V gene end was trimmed by 5 bases and the J gene end by 2 bases; junction bases not matched to a gene: 8. The CDR3 consists of 15 residues. CDR1 is DFQATT, CDR2 SNEGSKA, per germline (reference sequence). TCRdb analysed the 5' RACE reads with MiXCR anew, one entry per CDR3 protein. The sample has around 340,000 distinct CDR3 sequences, approximately 12% seen once. With regard to this clonotype: No antigen is known for it.

This clonotype was obtained from a man between 18 and 35 years old who received the YFV17D yellow fever vaccine. V and J are TRBV20-1 and TRBJ2-3; 9 bases line up with TRBD2. Material: CD4+ T cells sorted from PBMCs, obtained 15 days after the yellow fever booster vaccination. The CDR3 region has the DNA TGCAGTGCTGCGGGGGGGCCATGGCTCACAGATACGCAGTATTTT. Residues: CSAAGGPWLTDTQYF.